This is a list of T cell receptor beta chains from one sample in a study of cytomegalovirus exposure and HLA in healthy donors. The table came from immunoSEQ multiplex PCR; TCRdb's copy has only in-frame clones and leaves some out. The ten top clones account for 2% to 2.5%, within a sample of about 58,000 clones. Sequenced input: PBMCs. The receptors here all came from a woman in her late teens or twenties in good health and CMV-seronegative. Both conserved end residues are part of each CDR3. The D gene is left open where the match is weak.

V,D,J,DNA,CDR3
TRBV19,TRBD2,TRBJ2-7,TGTGCCAGTAGTATAGCGGGAGGACGGATCTCCTACGAGCAGTACTTC,CASSIAGGRISYEQYF
TRBV5-6,-,TRBJ1-6,TGTGCCAGCAGCTTGGGGCAGGTTCTTTCACCCCTACACTTT,CASSLGQVLSPLHF
TRBV5-4,TRBD2,TRBJ2-3,TGTGCCAGCAGCTTGGGCGGCGGGGGGGCGTTTGGAGATACGCAGTATTTT,CASSLGGGGAFGDTQYF
TRBV9,-,TRBJ2-3,TGTGCCAGCAGCGAGGGGGTTACAGATACGCAGTATTTT,CASSEGVTDTQYF
TRBV30,TRBD2,TRBJ2-7,TGTGCCTGGGGAGCGGGAGTTGGCTACGAGCAGTACTTC,CAWGAGVGYEQYF
TRBV7-9,-,TRBJ2-7,TGTGCCAGCAGCCCCCATCGAGAGTCCTACGAGCAGTACTTC,CASSPHRESYEQYF
TRBV4-1,TRBD1,TRBJ1-1,TGCGCCAGCAGCCCGAGACAGGGCGGCGACACTGAAGCTTTCTTT,CASSPRQGGDTEAFF
TRBV5-1,-,TRBJ2-7,TGCGCCAGCAGCTTCCTAGGCTACGAGCAGTACTTC,CASSFLGYEQYF
TRBV18,-,TRBJ1-6,TGTGCCAGCTCGGACAAGGCTTATGATTCACCCCTCCACTTT,CASSDKAYDSPLHF
TRBV20-1,-,TRBJ2-7,TGCAGTGCTAGAGACTATGCCGAGCAGTACTTC,CSARDYAEQYF
TRBV18,-,TRBJ2-5,TGTGCCAGCTCAGCCATTAGAGCCCAAGAGACCCAGTACTTC,CASSAIRAQETQYF
TRBV19,TRBD2,TRBJ2-2,TGTGCCAGTAGTCTCTGGAAGGGACTAGCGGGGGAAACCGGGGAGCTGTTTTTT,CASSLWKGLAGETGELFF
TRBV5-4,TRBD2,TRBJ2-1,TGTGCCAGCAGCTTAGCGGGGGGAGTCAATGAGCAGTTCTTC,CASSLAGGVNEQFF
TRBV19,-,TRBJ2-1,TGTGCCAGTAGTATTGGATGGGGAGACAATGAGCAGTTCTTC,CASSIGWGDNEQFF
TRBV15,TRBD1,TRBJ2-7,TGTGCCACCAGCAGAGTGGGACAGGGCTACGAGCAGTACTTC,CATSRVGQGYEQYF
TRBV2,TRBD2,TRBJ2-5,TGTGCCAGCAGTGAGGGGACTAGCGGGGTACAAGAGACCCAGTACTTC,CASSEGTSGVQETQYF
TRBV18,TRBD2,TRBJ2-7,TGTGCCAGCTCACGACCCGGGACTAGCGCACGGGGCCCCTACGAGCAGTACTTC,CASSRPGTSARGPYEQYF
TRBV28,-,TRBJ2-7,TGTGCCAGCAGTACCCAGGTCGATTACGAGCAGTACTTC,CASSTQVDYEQYF
TRBV19,-,TRBJ1-5,TGTGCCAGTAGTGCCCGACCCGGGACACCTCAGCCCCAGCATTTT,CASSARPGTPQPQHF
TRBV19,-,TRBJ1-1,TGTGCCAGTAGGGATCCAAGTCGGGTTTACACTGAAGCTTTCTTT,CASRDPSRVYTEAFF
TRBV7-9,TRBD1,TRBJ1-2,TGTGCCAGCAGCTTAACCAGACAGGGAAACTATGGCTACACCTTC,CASSLTRQGNYGYTF
TRBV5-1,TRBD1,TRBJ2-7,TGCGCCAGCAGCCCCAGACAGGGGTGGTACGAGCAGTACTTC,CASSPRQGWYEQYF
TRBV5-4,TRBD1,TRBJ2-1,TGTGCCGGATACTCGGGATCAGGGGGTGAGCAGTTCTTC,CAGYSGSGGEQFF
TRBV5-1,TRBD1,TRBJ2-7,TGCGCCAGCAGCTTTGATCCGGGACAGGTCTACGAGCAGTACTTC,CASSFDPGQVYEQYF
TRBV19,TRBD1,TRBJ1-6,TGTGCCAGTAGCCCACAGGGGATTAATTCACCCCTCCACTTT,CASSPQGINSPLHF
TRBV6-1,-,TRBJ2-3,TGTGCCAGCATTTGGCAGGGAAGCACAGATACGCAGTATTTT,CASIWQGSTDTQYF
TRBV6-5,-,TRBJ2-2,TGTGCCAGCAGATTACAAACAGGAGACGCCGGGGAGCTGTTTTTT,CASRLQTGDAGELFF
TRBV29-1,-,TRBJ1-1,TGCAGCGTGTCAGAGAACACTGAAGCTTTCTTT,CSVSENTEAFF
TRBV5-6,-,TRBJ2-7,TGTGCCAGCAGCTATCGTGTAGCAGGACTCGTGAAACAGTACTTC,CASSYRVAGLVKQYF
TRBV7-9,TRBD2,TRBJ2-5,TGTGCCAGCAGCCCCGGAAGAGTTCGGGACTATGGCCAAGAGACCCAGTACTTC,CASSPGRVRDYGQETQYF
TRBV5-1,-,TRBJ2-2,TGCGCCAGCAGGGCGGGACAGCCGAACACCGGGGAGCTGTTTTTT,CASRAGQPNTGELFF
TRBV18,TRBD2,TRBJ2-7,TGTGCCAGCTCACCCTCGGGACTAGTGGCCTACGAGCAGTACTTC,CASSPSGLVAYEQYF
TRBV4-2,TRBD2,TRBJ2-5,TGTGCCAGCAGCCTCCGCCGGACTAGCGGGACCCAGTACTTC,CASSLRRTSGTQYF
TRBV18,-,TRBJ1-1,TGTGCCAGCTCACCTATTCAACAGATTCCGAACACTGAAGCTTTCTTT,CASSPIQQIPNTEAFF
TRBV4-1,TRBD2,TRBJ2-3,TGCGCCAGCAGCCATGATACTAGCGGGACTCTAGACTCCCTGTATTTT,CASSHDTSGTLDSLYF
TRBV5-1,-,TRBJ1-1,TGCGCCAGCAGCCCCCAGGGGACGAACACTGAAGCTTTCTTT,CASSPQGTNTEAFF
TRBV29-1,-,TRBJ2-2,TGCAGCGTTGCTTCTCGGTACACCGGGGAGCTGTTTTTT,CSVASRYTGELFF
TRBV5-6,-,TRBJ2-1,TGTGCCAGCAGCTTTAACCCCGGCGGGGCCCTCCCCTACAATGAGCAGTTCTTC,CASSFNPGGALPYNEQFF
TRBV6-5,TRBD1,TRBJ1-1,TGTGCCAGCAGAAGGAGGACAGGGGGGAACACTGAAGCTTTCTTT,CASRRRTGGNTEAFF
TRBV6-5,TRBD2,TRBJ2-7,TGTGCCAGCAGAACGAATAGCGGGAGTTCCTACGAGCAGTACTTC,CASRTNSGSSYEQYF
TRBV2,-,TRBJ2-7,TGTGCCAGCGTTGAAACAAATGACTACGAGCAGTACTTC,CASVETNDYEQYF
TRBV6-1,-,TRBJ1-5,TGTGCCAGCAGTGAAACCCCCTATAGCAATCAGCCCCAGCATTTT,CASSETPYSNQPQHF
TRBV5-1,-,TRBJ2-5,TGCGCCAGCAGCTGGGGGCGGGCCAATCTCCAAGAGACCCAGTACTTC,CASSWGRANLQETQYF
TRBV4-2,-,TRBJ2-2,TGTGCCAGCAGCCCCACAGATGTTAACACCGGGGAGCTGTTTTTT,CASSPTDVNTGELFF
TRBV7-2,-,TRBJ2-7,TGTGCCAGCAGCTTCTATCTGACTAGTAGGGAGCAGTACTTC,CASSFYLTSREQYF
TRBV25-1,-,TRBJ1-5,TGTGCCAGCTCGACGGACGGGAAACAGCCCCAGCATTTT,CASSTDGKQPQHF
TRBV28,-,TRBJ2-7,TGTGCCAGCAGTTTCCATGCGAGCTACCCCTACGAGCAGTACTTC,CASSFHASYPYEQYF
TRBV4-1,TRBD1,TRBJ2-5,TGCGCCAGCAGCCAAGGGGACAGAGAACAAGAGACCCAGTACTTC,CASSQGDREQETQYF
TRBV9,-,TRBJ2-3,TGTGCCAGCAGCGTAGACCCTAGCGTTTATACGCAGTATTTT,CASSVDPSVYTQYF
TRBV30,-,TRBJ1-5,TGTGCCTGGAGTGCCCGGGGCAATCAGCCCCAGCATTTT,CAWSARGNQPQHF
TRBV6-5,TRBD2,TRBJ2-1,TGTGCCAGCAGCAGCGGGACTGAGAGGTACAATGAGCAGTTCTTC,CASSSGTERYNEQFF
TRBV5-4,TRBD1,TRBJ2-1,TGTGCCAGCAATCCGGGACAGGGGAACAATGAGCAGTTCTTC,CASNPGQGNNEQFF
TRBV11-2,-,TRBJ2-7,TGTGCCAGCAGCTTAGTCCGGGGGTCCTACGAGCAGTACTTC,CASSLVRGSYEQYF
TRBV4-1,-,TRBJ2-7,TGCGCCAGCAGCCAGGACAGCTACGAGCAGTACTTC,CASSQDSYEQYF
TRBV5-1,TRBD1,TRBJ1-3,TGCGCCAGCAGCTCGGGACAGATGGACACCATATATTTT,CASSSGQMDTIYF
TRBV5-5,TRBD2,TRBJ2-5,TGTGCCAGCAGCCCCCTCCCTAGCGGGGGGGAGGCCCAGTACTTC,CASSPLPSGGEAQYF
TRBV18,-,TRBJ1-6,TGTGCCAGCTCACCGGTCCGGGATAATTCACCCCTACACTTT,CASSPVRDNSPLHF
TRBV30,-,TRBJ1-4,TGTGCCTGCCCCAAGGACAGTCTTAATGAAAAACTGTTTTTT,CACPKDSLNEKLFF